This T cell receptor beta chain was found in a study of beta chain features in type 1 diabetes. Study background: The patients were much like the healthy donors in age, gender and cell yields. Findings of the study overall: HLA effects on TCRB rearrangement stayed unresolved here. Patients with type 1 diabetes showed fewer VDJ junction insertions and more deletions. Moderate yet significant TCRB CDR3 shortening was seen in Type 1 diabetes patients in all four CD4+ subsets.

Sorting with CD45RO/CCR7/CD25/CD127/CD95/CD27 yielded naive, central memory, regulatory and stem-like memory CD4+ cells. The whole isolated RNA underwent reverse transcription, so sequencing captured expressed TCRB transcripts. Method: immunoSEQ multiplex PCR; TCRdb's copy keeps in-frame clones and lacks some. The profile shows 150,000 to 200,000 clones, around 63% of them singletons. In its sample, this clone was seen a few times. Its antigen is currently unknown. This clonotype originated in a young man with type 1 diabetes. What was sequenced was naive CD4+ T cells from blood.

This chain's CDR3 is CAWRASGLEQYF. The CDR3 bases are TGTGCCTGGAGGGCCTCCGGGCTCGAGCAGTACTTC. The V gene is TRBV30, the J gene TRBJ2-7; no definite D call. Between the trimmed V and J ends, which lost 3 bases and 6 bases, there was a span of 12 bases. The CDR3 extends over 12 amino acids. Germline CDR1 reads GTSNPN; CDR2 reads SVGIG (reference sequence).